This paragraph reports one TCR beta chain. What it binds is unknown. The sample holds other DNA sequences that translate to the same CDR3. This sample was included in a study of shared clonotypes between healthy human individuals. On the study more broadly: Per donor, CD8 memory used one plate, CD8 naive used two, CD4 memory used three and CD4 naive used three.

This table comes from immunoSEQ multiplex PCR, and its TCRdb copy is limited to in-frame clones, with some not included. The table has fewer than 3 million clones, about 90% seen once; the top ten hold 0.37%. The CDR3 runs to 15 residues. Trimming pared 0 bases from V and 3 bases from J, leaving 12 bases between. Germline CDR1 and CDR2: SGHNT and YYREEE (reference sequence). CD45RA-negative memory and CD45RA+ naive subsets were split from the CD4+ cells. Findings and limits, study-wide: The donor pool, a small one, limited the genetic and exposure-history diversity represented. Larger estimated richness was generally recorded for naive subsets relative to memory subsets.

Input material: naive CD4+ T cells from PBMCs. Noted subset: CD45RA+ positively selected. The J gene is TRBJ2-5, the V gene TRBV5-4, with a possible D match to TRBD2 (6 bases). The origin of this receptor is a man aged 18 to 29 in good health. Some clones in this sample may be carry-over from other donors' samples. The chain's CDR3 is CASSLGGTGEETQYF. In DNA form, the CDR3 reads TGTGCCAGCAGCTTGGGCGGGACCGGGGAAGAGACCCAGTACTTC.